A single sample gave rise to the 23 T cell receptor beta chains below, sequenced in a study of glioma-infiltrating T cells after dendritic cell vaccination (dated by TCRdb to the mid-2010s). Read against the paper, the sample's time point label means: after dendritic cell vaccination, including at tumor progression/relapse. Library preparation employed the immunoSEQ multiplex PCR assay. The table comes from immuneACCESS by way of TCRdb, which keeps in-frame sequences with V and J called. Part of the clones is missing from these tables; in studies checked, under half for an unresolved V gene and the rest for unknown reasons. The sample records about 87,000 clones, 80% to 85% of which are singletons. 5.5% to 8% of the sample is taken by the ten largest. The source was blood, collected after dendritic cell vaccination. Receptors originate from a human donor with glioblastoma.

This chain links TRBV13 with TRBJ1-1; maybe TRBD1 (5 bases). The germline gives CDR1 PRHDT, CDR2 FYEKMQ (reference sequence). Trimming stripped 6 bases from V and 0 bases from J, with 11 bases between. The CDR3 extends over 14 amino acids. The CDR3 here is CASRLDRLNTEAFF. DNA of the CDR3: TGTGCCAGCAGACTCGACAGACTGAACACTGAAGCTTTCTTT.

CDR3: CASSDSVTEAFF. CDR3 DNA sequence: TGTGCCAGCAGTGATAGTGTCACTGAAGCTTTCTTT. The chain combines TRBV2 with TRBJ1-1, with unresolved D. The CDR3 extends over 12 amino acids. The germline V gene encodes CDR1 SNHLY and CDR2 FYNNEI. The V and J ends lost 3 bases and 4 bases respectively, with 6 bases between them.

This chain joins TRBV2 and TRBJ2-7; 7 bases agree with TRBD1. The J segment lost 1 base and the V segment lost 6 bases, leaving 9 bases of the junction unmatched. The CDR3 runs 15 residues. Germline CDR1 is SNHLY and CDR2 is FYNNEI. CDR3 sequence reads: CASSEQGPPSYEQYF. The DNA for the CDR3 is TGTGCCAGCAGCGAACAGGGGCCTCCTTCCTACGAGCAGTACTTC.

The gene calls are TRBV7-7 and TRBJ2-5; D is perhaps TRBD2 (5 bases). The CDR3 is 13 amino acids. The germline gives CDR1 SSHAT, CDR2 FNYEAQ (reference sequence). The V and J ends lost 5 bases and 5 bases respectively, with 12 bases between them. The CDR3 DNA reads as TGTGCCAGCAGCCGGATACCGGGGGAGACCCAGTACTTC. It yields the protein CASSRIPGETQYF.

The gene calls are TRBV7-2 and TRBJ2-1; 8 bases line up with TRBD1. Per germline, CDR1 SGHTA and CDR2 FQGNSA. J lost 4 bases, V lost 10 bases, and 12 bases had no gene match. The CDR3 loop spans 15 amino acids. The CDR3 DNA is TGTGCCACCCACCATGGGACAGGACTATACAATGAGCAGTTCTTC. It specifies CATHHGTGLYNEQFF.

The chain combines TRBV5-6 with TRBJ2-3; 15 bases are a match to TRBD2. The CDR3 has 17 amino acids. Germline CDR1 is SGHDT and CDR2 is YYEEEE. The junction had 4 bases not matched to a gene; V was cut back by 3 bases and J by 2 bases. The CDR3 is CASSSGTSGGFTDTQYF. The CDR3 bases are TGTGCCAGCAGCTCCGGGACTAGCGGGGGGTTCACAGATACGCAGTATTTT. The variable domain in full, completed from reference TRBV5-6 and TRBJ2-3, reads DAGVTQSPTHLIKTRGQQVTLRCSPKSGHDTVSWYQQALGQGPQFIFQYYEEEERQRGNFPDRFSGHQFPNYSSELNVNALLLGDSALYLCASSSGTSGGFTDTQYFGPGTRLTVL.

The chain carries TRBV28 and TRBJ2-5, with D perhaps matching TRBD2 (6 bases). The CDR3 contains 14 residues. The V gene's germline CDR1 is MDHEN and CDR2 SYDVKM. With 6 bases removed from V and 5 bases from J, the gap between germline ends came to 16 bases. The CDR3 DNA reads as TGTGCCAGCAGGCGGAACGGAGGAGGGGAGACCCAGTACTTC. Protein product: CASRRNGGGETQYF. Drawing the rest from reference TRBV28 and TRBJ2-5, the complete variable domain is DVKVTQSSRYLVKRTGEKVFLECVQDMDHENMFWYRQDPGLGLRLIYFSYDVKMKEKGDIPEGYSVSREKKERFSLILESASTNQTSMYLCASRRNGGGETQYFGPGTRLLVL.

This chain links TRBV7-2 with TRBJ1-2; no clear D. This CDR3 comprises 14 residues. The ends were cut back, 4 bases at V and 2 bases at J, with 11 bases in the middle. In germline, CDR1 is SGHTA, CDR2 FQGNSA. The CDR3 DNA reads as TGTGCCAGCAGCTACGGGCCGGGGAACTATGGCTACACCTTC. Its protein is CASSYGPGNYGYTF.

V usage is TRBV7-2 and J usage is TRBJ2-5; D perhaps matches TRBD2 (6 bases). This CDR3 region has 14 residues. Germline CDR1 reads SGHTA; CDR2 reads FQGNSA. Trimming stripped 4 bases from V and 5 bases from J, with 14 bases between. DNA for the CDR3: TGTGCCAGCAGCTCCAACGCGGGGCGGGAGACCCAGTACTTC. This encodes CASSSNAGRETQYF.

This chain connects TRBV6-1 to TRBJ1-6; D gene unclear. Trimming removed 3 bases from V and 10 bases from J, with 13 bases in between. The V gene's germline CDR1 is MNHNS and CDR2 SASEGT. This CDR3 is 14 amino acids long. The CDR3 bases are TGTGCCAGCAGTGAGAGGTTCTCTCAGTCACCCCTCCACTTT. This gives the protein CASSERFSQSPLHF.

J is TRBJ2-7 and V is TRBV4-2, with 7 bases matching TRBD1. The CDR3 totals 13 residues. In germline, CDR1 is LGHNA, CDR2 YNFKEQ. V was clipped by 5 bases and J by 3 bases; unmatched bases: 4. Here the CDR3 DNA reads TGTGCCAGCAGCTCGGGACAGAACTACGAGCAGTACTTC. Its translation: CASSSGQNYEQYF.

CDR3 coding DNA: TGCGCCAGCAGCCAAGTTAGTCAGGGAGGCGAGCAGTACTTC. Its protein product is CASSQVSQGGEQYF. The chain is built from TRBV4-3 and TRBJ2-7; a weak D match, TRBD2 (6 bases). Germline V lookup: CDR1 LGHNA, CDR2 YSLEER. The CDR3 is 14 amino acids. The ends were cut back, 1 base at V and 6 bases at J, with 13 bases in the middle.

This clone came up once. This chain links TRBV5-4 with TRBJ1-1; TRBD1 matches 12 bases. Germline loops: CDR1 SGHNT, CDR2 YYREEE (reference sequence). The CDR3 covers 15 residues. Losses at the gene ends were 3 bases for V and 5 bases for J; bases not matched to a gene: 5. CDR3 protein: CASSSPGQGATEAFF. The CDR3 DNA sequence: TGTGCCAGCAGCTCGCCGGGACAGGGGGCAACTGAAGCTTTCTTT.

This chain uses TRBV6-1 with TRBJ1-6; tentative D call: TRBD1 (6 bases). The CDR3 has 14 amino acids. V was cut by 6 bases and J by 8 bases, with 14 bases left in between. CDR1 is MNHNS, CDR2 SASEGT, per germline. The CDR3 coding sequence is TGTGCCAGCAGGCTAGGGGGACCGGATTCACCCCTCCACTTT. Protein sequence: CASRLGGPDSPLHF.

This clone was observed a handful of times. The J gene is TRBJ2-6, the V gene TRBV5-4; D might be TRBD1 (6 bases). V lost 2 bases and J 0 bases, leaving 15 bases between the germline ends. There are 18 residues in the CDR3. Germline V CDR1 and CDR2: SGHNT, YYREEE (reference sequence). The CDR3 sequence is CASSFLDRKTSGANVLTF. CDR3 DNA sequence: TGTGCCAGCAGCTTTCTGGACAGAAAGACCTCTGGGGCCAACGTCCTGACTTTC.

The CDR3 spells CASSLLGGDSNEQYF. The CDR3 DNA reads as TGTGCCAGCAGTTTATTAGGAGGGGATAGCAACGAGCAGTACTTC. The chain is built from TRBV27 and TRBJ2-7; TRBD2 is a possible D gene (6 bases). The V end was cut by 1 base, the J end by 5 bases, with 15 bases between. CDR1 MNHEY and CDR2 SMNVEV come from the germline V gene (reference sequence). There are 15 residues in the CDR3.

The V call is TRBV6-5, the J call TRBJ2-7; D may be TRBD1 (6 bases). The CDR3 spans 13 residues. Trimming pared 2 bases from V and 6 bases from J, leaving 11 bases between. Germline assignment: CDR1 MNHEY and CDR2 SVGAGI. The CDR3, as DNA: TGTGCCAGCAGTTACGGCCGGGACACCGAGCAGTACTTC. This sequence encodes CASSYGRDTEQYF.

Only one count was recorded for this clone. The genes are TRBV7-3 and TRBJ1-6; TRBD1 agrees at 7 bases. V lost 0 bases to trimming and J lost 5 bases; unmatched junction nucleotides: 1. The CDR3 extends over 15 amino acids. Germline-derived CDR1 and CDR2 are SGHTA and FQGTGA. The CDR3 DNA sequence: TGTGCCAGCAGCTTAACCGGGACAGATAATTCACCCCTCCACTTT. Encoded protein: CASSLTGTDNSPLHF.

J is TRBJ1-2 and V is TRBV30; TRBD1 matches 8 bases. The trim removed 5 bases at V and 5 bases at J, leaving 7 bases unmatched. Per germline, CDR1 GTSNPN and CDR2 SVGIG (reference sequence). The CDR3 length is 13 residues. The CDR3 region is CAWDIYRGYGYTF. CDR3 bases: TGTGCCTGGGACATATACAGGGGGTATGGCTACACCTTC.

The rearrangement joins TRBV6-4 to TRBJ1-1, with a weak D call TRBD1 (6 bases). CDR3 length: 13 residues. CDR1 is MRHNA and CDR2 is SNTAGT in the germline V gene. Trimming shortened V by 6 bases and J by 7 bases, and 15 bases separated the two germline ends. Written as DNA, the CDR3 is TGTGCCAGCAGATCAGGGGTGGACGGTGAAGCTTTCTTT. The encoded protein is CASRSGVDGEAFF.

The chain is built from TRBV7-2 and TRBJ2-7; tentative D call: TRBD2 (5 bases). Looked up from germline, CDR1 is SGHTA and CDR2 is FQGNSA. V lost 0 bases and J lost 0, with 15 bases in between. The CDR3 extends over 17 amino acids. The CDR3 nucleotides are TGTGCCAGCAGCTTAGCTTGGGCTACTGGAGGCTCCTACGAGCAGTACTTC. Amino acid sequence: CASSLAWATGGSYEQYF. The full variable domain, with the rest looked up from reference TRBV7-2 and TRBJ2-7, is GAGVSQSPSNKVTEKGKDVELRCDPISGHTALYWYRQSLGQGLEFLIYFQGNSAPDKSGLPSDRFSAERTGGSVSTLTIQRTQQEDSAVYLCASSLAWATGGSYEQYFGPGTRLTVT.

This clone occurred once. V is TRBV2 and J is TRBJ1-2; TRBD1 aligns across 10 bases. With 7 bases clipped from V and 8 bases from J, the junction kept 13 bases outside the gene matches. The CDR3 has 15 residues. Germline V gene data show CDR1 as SNHLY and CDR2 as FYNNEI. The CDR3 DNA reads as TGTGCCAGCACAGGGAGAACGGGACAGGGGAACGGCTACACCTTC. It codes for CASTGRTGQGNGYTF.

The chain employs TRBV4-1 and TRBJ2-5; 7 bases map to TRBD2. This CDR3 has 13 residues. Germline V gene sequence: CDR1 MGHRA, CDR2 YSYEKL. Trimming cost V 4 bases and J 2 bases; bases outside gene matches: 1. The CDR3 protein is CASSRGGQETQYF. Written as DNA, the CDR3 is TGCGCCAGCAGCCGGGGGGGGCAAGAGACCCAGTACTTC.